One and the same sample provided the 15 T cell receptor beta chains below, sequenced in a study of OX40 agonist ivuxolimab in advanced cancers. The data were produced by immunoSEQ multiplex PCR, yet TCRdb's version contains in-frame clones alone and is incomplete. Among roughly 100,000 clones, under 85% were seen once, and the ten largest hold approximately 5.5%. Here the sequenced sample was CD4+ or CD8+ T cells sorted from blood, taken in a trial of the OX40 agonist ivuxolimab. The receptors derive from an adult with an advanced solid tumor such as melanoma, head and neck, liver or kidney cancer.

The chain carries TRBV5-1 and TRBJ2-7, with 12 nucleotides matching TRBD1. This CDR3 spans 13 amino acids. V was clipped by 8 bases and J by 6 bases; unmatched bases: 6. Per germline, CDR1 SGHRS and CDR2 YFSETQ. The CDR3, as DNA: TGCGCCAGTCCGGGACAGGGGGCAGGCGAGCAGTACTTC. Translation: CASPGQGAGEQYF. Looking up the rest from reference TRBV5-1 and TRBJ2-7 gives the full variable domain: KAGVTQTPRYLIKTRGQQVTLSCSPISGHRSVSWYQQTPGQGLQFLFEYFSETQRNKGNFPGRFSGRQFSNSRSEMNVSTLELGDSALYLCASPGQGAGEQYFGPGTRLTVT.

The rearrangement uses TRBV19 and TRBJ2-7; 10 nucleotides line up with TRBD2. The germline V gene has CDR1 LNHDA and CDR2 SQIVND (reference sequence). The length of the CDR3 is 14 residues. With V trimmed by 5 bases and J by 3 bases, 4 bases remained unmatched. This CDR3 reads CASSSSGSLYEQYF. The DNA of the CDR3 is TGTGCCAGTAGTTCTAGCGGGAGTCTCTACGAGCAGTACTTC.

The chain uses TRBV18 and TRBJ2-7, with 12 bases identical to TRBD2. Per germline, CDR1 KGHSH and CDR2 LQKENI. This CDR3 comprises 16 residues. V lost 2 bases to trimming and J lost 4 bases; unmatched junction nucleotides: 6. This CDR3 is CASSPKTSGSFYEQYF. CDR3 sequence (DNA): TGTGCCAGCTCACCAAAGACTAGCGGGAGTTTTTACGAGCAGTACTTC.

This chain uses TRBV7-3 with TRBJ2-1; no definite D call. The CDR3 consists of 14 residues. V lost 2 bases and J lost 4, with 9 bases in between. CDR1 and CDR2 from the germline V gene are SGHTA and FQGTGA. CDR3 amino acids: CASSLPGQYNEQFF. The CDR3 DNA reads as TGTGCCAGCAGCTTACCGGGTCAGTACAATGAGCAGTTCTTC.

The chain combines TRBV27 with TRBJ2-5, with TRBD2 matching 16 bases. The CDR3 length is 17 residues. Germline lookup yields CDR1 MNHEY and CDR2 SMNVEV (reference sequence). V shed 0 bases, J shed 11 bases, and the junction held 9 bases outside the gene matches. The CDR3 coding sequence is TGTGCCAGCAGTTTATCGGGGACTAGCGGGAGGGTAGGAGAGCAGTACTTC. The encoded protein is CASSLSGTSGRVGEQYF.

This sequence joins TRBV5-1 and TRBJ2-5; 9 bases are shared with TRBD2. Germline CDR1 and CDR2: SGHRS and YFSETQ. Germline trimming cut 2 bases from V and 5 bases from J; bases unmatched to any gene: 7. The CDR3 is made up of 15 amino acids. The CDR3 here is CASSLSAGGPETQYF. The CDR3 region has the DNA TGCGCCAGCAGCTTATCTGCGGGAGGGCCGGAGACCCAGTACTTC.

This sequence joins TRBV7-2 and TRBJ2-7, with TRBD2 identical over 10 bases. J lost 0 bases, V lost 5 bases, and 16 bases had no gene match. The CDR3 loop spans 19 amino acids. Looked up from germline, CDR1 is SGHTA and CDR2 is FQGNSA. CDR3 in DNA: TGTGCCAGCAGCCGTTCCGTTCTAGCGGGGGCCCCTAGCTCCTACGAGCAGTACTTC. Residues: CASSRSVLAGAPSSYEQYF.

The rearrangement uses TRBV19 and TRBJ2-2; tentative D call: TRBD2 (6 bases). The V gene lost 1 base and the J gene lost 3 bases, with 9 bases spanning the gap. The length of the CDR3 is 15 residues. Germline V gene sequence: CDR1 LNHDA, CDR2 SQIVND (reference sequence). CDR3 DNA: TGTGCCAGTAGTATAGTTCGGGGGTACACCGGGGAGCTGTTTTTT. Translation gives CASSIVRGYTGELFF.

The V gene is TRBV5-6, the J gene TRBJ2-7; D gene unclear. The ends were cut back, 0 bases at V and 2 bases at J, with 15 bases in the middle. Germline CDR1 SGHDT, CDR2 YYEEEE. The CDR3 consists of 16 residues. The CDR3: CASSLAVGGWAYEQYF. The CDR3 nucleotides read TGTGCCAGCAGCTTGGCCGTCGGCGGTTGGGCCTACGAGCAGTACTTC. The whole variable domain, remainder taken from reference TRBV5-6 and TRBJ2-7, is DAGVTQSPTHLIKTRGQQVTLRCSPKSGHDTVSWYQQALGQGPQFIFQYYEEEERQRGNFPDRFSGHQFPNYSSELNVNALLLGDSALYLCASSLAVGGWAYEQYFGPGTRLTVT.

The chain is built from TRBV18 and TRBJ2-7; D is perhaps TRBD2 (6 bases). Looked up from germline, CDR1 is KGHSH and CDR2 is LQKENI. The CDR3 runs to 13 residues. Trimming took 8 bases from V and 4 from J, leaving 15 bases between them. DNA for the CDR3: TGTGCCAGCCAGATGGGAGGAGGGTACGAGCAGTACTTC. Protein: CASQMGGGYEQYF.

Turning to this clone: The junction departs from germline at one end; a sequencing error may be responsible. The CDR3 spells CASSYLRGSAEETQYF. As DNA, the CDR3 is TGTGCCAGCAGCTACTTAAGGGGCTCGGCGGAGGAGACCCAGTACTTC. This chain uses TRBV6-6 with TRBJ2-5; tentative D call: TRBD1 (5 bases). Germline CDR1 reads MNHNY; CDR2 reads SVGAGI (reference sequence). The CDR3 spans 16 residues.

This clone has just one count. The chain joins TRBV29-1 to TRBJ2-1, with TRBD2 matching over 7 bases. The J segment lost 0 bases and the V segment lost 1 base, leaving 3 bases of the junction unmatched. This CDR3 has 15 residues. CDR1 and CDR2 (germline): SQVTM, ANQGSEA. Here the CDR3 DNA reads TGCAGCGTTGAAGGGGGGGGTTTCTCCTACAATGAGCAGTTCTTC. The encoded protein is CSVEGGGFSYNEQFF.

The chain combines TRBV7-3 with TRBJ2-3; 11 bases align to TRBD2. CDR3 size: 15 residues. The J segment lost 4 bases and the V segment lost 3 bases, leaving 3 bases of the junction unmatched. Germline V gives CDR1 SGHTA, CDR2 FQGTGA. Here the CDR3 reads CASSFGSGGADTQYF. CDR3 nucleotide sequence: TGTGCCAGCAGCTTCGGTAGCGGGGGGGCAGATACGCAGTATTTT. Drawing the rest from reference TRBV7-3 and TRBJ2-3, the complete variable domain is GAGVSQTPSNKVTEKGKYVELRCDPISGHTALYWYRQSLGQGPEFLIYFQGTGAADDSGLPNDRFFAVRPEGSVSTLKIQRTERGDSAVYLCASSFGSGGADTQYFGPGTRLTVL.

For this clone: Given the absence of the conserved phenylalanine or tryptophan at the CDR3 end, a read error is likely. The chain is built from TRBV6-5 and TRBJ1-5; no clear D. The CDR3 is 12 residues long. Germline V gives CDR1 MNHEY, CDR2 SVGAGI. The germline V and J ends were trimmed by 6 bases and 7 bases, with 10 bases remaining between them. This CDR3 reads CASSSHSQPQHC. The CDR3 DNA sequence: TGTGCCAGCAGCTCGCACTCCCAGCCCCAGCATTGT.

The sample holds one count of this clone. V is TRBV14 and J is TRBJ1-2; D call uncertain. V was cut by 3 bases and J by 4 bases, with 12 bases left in between. The CDR3 extends over 14 amino acids. CDR1 SGHDN and CDR2 FVKESK come from the germline V gene. CDR3: CASSQNQRTYGYTF. Here the CDR3 DNA reads TGTGCCAGCAGCCAGAATCAGAGAACCTATGGCTACACCTTC. The variable domain in full, with the rest retrieved from reference TRBV14 and TRBJ1-2, is EAGVTQFPSHSVIEKGQTVTLRCDPISGHDNLYWYRRVMGKEIKFLLHFVKESKQDESGMPNNRFLAERTGGTYSTLKVQPAELEDSGVYFCASSQNQRTYGYTFGSGTRLTVV.